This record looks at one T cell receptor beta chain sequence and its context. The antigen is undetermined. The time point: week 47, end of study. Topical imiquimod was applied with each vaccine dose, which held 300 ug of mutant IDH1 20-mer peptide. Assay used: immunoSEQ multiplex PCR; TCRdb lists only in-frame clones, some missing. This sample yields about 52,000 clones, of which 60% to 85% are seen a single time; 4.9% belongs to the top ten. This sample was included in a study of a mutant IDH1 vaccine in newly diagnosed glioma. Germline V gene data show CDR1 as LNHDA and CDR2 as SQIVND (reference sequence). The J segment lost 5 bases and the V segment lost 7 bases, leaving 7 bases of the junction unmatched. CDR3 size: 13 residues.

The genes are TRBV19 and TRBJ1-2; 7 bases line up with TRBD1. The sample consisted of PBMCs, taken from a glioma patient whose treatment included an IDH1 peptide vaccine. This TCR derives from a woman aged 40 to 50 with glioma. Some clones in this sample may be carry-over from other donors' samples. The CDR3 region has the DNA TGTGCCAGTACCCACGGACAGGAGTATGGCTACACCTTC. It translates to CASTHGQEYGYTF.